This T cell receptor (beta chain) was retrieved from a study of identical twins. Study-level findings and limits: Insertions ran lower in abundant cord blood beta clonotypes, though not in memory repertoires.

Each CDR3 protein gets one entry after TCRdb re-called the 5' RACE reads with MiXCR. The table shows 500,000 to 650,000 distinct CDR3 sequences, with about 20% occurring only once. V was pared by 6 bases and J by 3 bases, with 18 bases between. Germline V gives CDR1 DFQATT, CDR2 SNEGSKA (reference sequence). This CDR3 is built from 14 residues. This clonotype showed up just a few times. Its specificity is not known. These records were also assigned to another study, of yellow fever vaccine responses in identical twins.

The TCR was taken from a woman younger than 30 in good health. Input material: CD4+ T cells sorted from blood. The rearrangement joins TRBV20-1 to TRBJ2-7; perhaps TRBD1 as D (6 bases). The CDR3 DNA sequence: TGCAGTGCCGGACCTATTGGGGGCGACTACGAGCAGTACGTC. Residues: CSAGPIGGDYEQYV.